These T cell receptor beta chains were read from a single sample in a study of blood T cell repertoires in COVID-19. The repertoire was sequenced with immunoSEQ multiplex PCR; TCRdb's copy has only in-frame clones and lacks some. The sample shows under 100,000 clones, more than 80% of them seen only once. The sample taken for sequencing was peripheral blood. Every receptor here comes from a human donor in a cohort sampled during active COVID-19. Both conserved end residues are part of each CDR3. The D gene is left open where the match is weak. Part of the rows lack a size; the others show once, few, many or a class for expanded clones.

v_gene: TRBV6-5; d_gene: .; j_gene: TRBJ1-3; abundance: .; CDR3nt: TGTGCCAGCAGCCCCAGGGGTGTCTTTGGAAACACCATATATTTT; CDR3aa: CASSPRGVFGNTIYF
v_gene: TRBV7-6; d_gene: TRBD2; j_gene: TRBJ2-2; abundance: .; CDR3nt: TGTGCCAGCAGCTTAGAGAGCCTAGCGGGGGACACCGGGGAGCTGTTTTTT; CDR3aa: CASSLESLAGDTGELFF
v_gene: TRBV5-1; d_gene: .; j_gene: TRBJ1-6; abundance: .; CDR3nt: TGCGCCAGCAGCCTGTCAGGGGACAATTCACCCCTCCACTTT; CDR3aa: CASSLSGDNSPLHF
v_gene: TRBV7-2; d_gene: TRBD1; j_gene: TRBJ2-5; abundance: .; CDR3nt: TGTGCCAGCAGCCCCGTGGGGGCCAGGGGGACAGAGACCCAGTACTTC; CDR3aa: CASSPVGARGTETQYF
v_gene: TRBV5-1; d_gene: .; j_gene: TRBJ2-7; abundance: few; CDR3nt: TGCGCCAGCAGCCCCCGGCGGGACTCCTACGAGCAGTACTTC; CDR3aa: CASSPRRDSYEQYF
v_gene: TRBV6-1; d_gene: TRBD2; j_gene: TRBJ2-3; abundance: .; CDR3nt: TGTGCCAGCAGTGATTTGAGGCAGCGGGGGGGCACAGATACGCAGTATTTT; CDR3aa: CASSDLRQRGGTDTQYF
v_gene: TRBV11-3; d_gene: TRBD1; j_gene: TRBJ2-1; abundance: .; CDR3nt: TGTGCCAGCAGCGGTCCGGGACAGGGCTACAATGAGCAGTTCTTC; CDR3aa: CASSGPGQGYNEQFF
v_gene: TRBV28; d_gene: .; j_gene: TRBJ1-2; abundance: once; CDR3nt: TGTGCCAGCAGTTTACCCAACAGGGTTTACTATGGCTACACCTTC; CDR3aa: CASSLPNRVYYGYTF
v_gene: TRBV6-1; d_gene: .; j_gene: TRBJ1-3; abundance: .; CDR3nt: TGTGCCAGCAGTGCTTACAGGACCTCCTCTGGAAACACCATATATTTT; CDR3aa: CASSAYRTSSGNTIYF
v_gene: TRBV7-9; d_gene: TRBD1; j_gene: TRBJ2-7; abundance: .; CDR3nt: TGTGCCAGCAGCTTAGCAAGGACAGGAGACTACGAGCAGTACTTC; CDR3aa: CASSLARTGDYEQYF